This T cell receptor (beta chain) was sequenced during a study of T cell responses to AZD1222 COVID-19 vaccine. Overall study results and limits: Only a handful of AZD1222 recipients were seropositive at baseline.

On this clone: Its target is unknown.

The CDR3 spans 15 residues. Trimming at V came to 2 bases and at J to 4 bases, leaving 4 bases not matched to a gene. The germline V gene encodes CDR1 WNHNN and CDR2 SYGVQD (reference sequence). Only in-frame clones appear in the TCRdb table, and some are missing; sequencing was by immunoSEQ multiplex PCR. The sample lists some 58,000 clones, over 70% occurring once. V usage is TRBV10-1 and J usage is TRBJ1-2, with 10 bases identical to TRBD1. The input for sequencing was peripheral blood, taken on day 0 of AZD1222 vaccination. The TCR sequence derives from an adult in good health. The DNA for the CDR3 is TGCGCCAGCAGTGAGGGACAGGGGGAAGGCTATGGCTACACCTTC. Protein: CASSEGQGEGYGYTF.